This T cell receptor beta chain was profiled in a study of T cell responses to AZD1222 COVID-19 vaccine. At the level of the study: It was second doses at about 4 or about 12 weeks that were pooled. Overall study results and limits: Regions left unmutated in variants are reportedly the target of nearly half of spike-specific TCRs.

Germline CDR1 MGHRA, CDR2 YSYEKL. V dropped 3 bases and J dropped 2; count of bases not matched to a gene: 5. The CDR3 is 15 amino acids. Sequenced by immunoSEQ multiplex PCR; TCRdb stores in-frame clones only, minus some. Seen here are around 30,000 clones, about 94% observed once, and the top ten hold about 8%. About this clone itself: Its specificity is unknown.

Sample: peripheral blood, taken on day 0 of AZD1222 vaccination. This TCR came from an adult in good health. The chain couples TRBV4-1 to TRBJ2-7, with 9 bases that match TRBD1. The CDR3 nucleotides read TGCGCCAGCAGCCACCCGGGACAGGGTGCCTACGAGCAGTACTTC. This translates into CASSHPGQGAYEQYF.